This T cell receptor (beta chain) was documented in a study of lymphopenia after photon versus proton radiotherapy. This clone has more than one count but fewer than ten. Its antigen is unidentified. Using immunoSEQ multiplex PCR, the repertoire was profiled, and TCRdb retains in-frame clones only, with some absent. The table has around 24,000 clones, about four fifths seen once. General study points: Under photons, naive T cells and diversity fell while effector/memory populations rose. A bigger post-nadir fall in TCR diversity correlated inversely with survival time in deceased patients.

Germline loops: CDR1 SQVTM, CDR2 ANQGSEA. Trimming took 4 bases from V and 4 from J; bases not matched to a gene: 4. The CDR3 loop spans 12 amino acids. The sample here was peripheral blood, taken from a patient treated with photon-based radiotherapy. The source of this sequence is a woman in her forties or fifties with pancreatic cancer. The V call is TRBV29-1, the J call TRBJ2-7; 7 positions match TRBD1. CDR3 in DNA: TGCAGCGTTGTGGGACAGAGATACGAGCAGTACTTC. Translation gives CSVVGQRYEQYF.